This TCR beta chain is drawn from a study of OX40 agonist ivuxolimab in advanced cancers. Findings and limits, study-wide: At doses 0.1 to 3.0 mg/kg, CD4+ and CD8+ clones expanded. A proportion of nonresponders additionally exhibited low normalized T-cell clonal expansion.

Germline V gene data show CDR1 as LNHDA and CDR2 as SQIVND (reference sequence). Trimming removed 0 bases from V and 2 bases from J, with 7 bases in between. This CDR3 is built from 14 residues. The table came from immunoSEQ multiplex PCR; TCRdb's copy has only in-frame clones and leaves some out. Of about 62,000 clones listed, 92% are singletons. Worth noting for this clone: Antigen unknown.

Patients with a history of autoimmune disease or on systemic immunosuppression were excluded. The sample in question was CD4+ or CD8+ T cells sorted from blood, obtained in a trial of the OX40 agonist ivuxolimab. This receptor was obtained from an adult with an advanced solid tumor such as melanoma, head and neck, liver or kidney cancer. V usage is TRBV19 and J usage is TRBJ1-2; D is ambiguous. In nucleotides, the CDR3 is TGTGCCAGTAGTATAGAGGGTTTAAACTATGGCTACACCTTC. Protein: CASSIEGLNYGYTF.